Listed below are T cell receptor beta chains from one sample, sequenced in a study of blood T cell repertoires in COVID-19. TCRdb's table, derived via immunoSEQ multiplex PCR, lists solely in-frame clones and lacks some. The table lists about 46,000 clones, around 90% of them singletons. The sample comprised peripheral blood. These receptors all stem from a human donor with active COVID-19. The donor label of this sample is uncertain. Both conserved end residues are part of each CDR3. The D gene is left open where the match is weak. For some rows the clone size is stated as once, few or many, or as a class when expanded; others skip it.

d_gene	j_gene	v_gene	abundance	CDR3nt	CDR3aa
NA	TRBJ2-3	TRBV5-4	NA	TGTGCCAGCAGCTTGGCGGTTAGCACAGATACGCAGTATTTT	CASSLAVSTDTQYF
TRBD1	TRBJ1-2	TRBV29-1	NA	TGCAGCGTCAACAGGGGGCTGGGATATGGCTACACCTTC	CSVNRGLGYGYTF
NA	TRBJ2-7	TRBV29-1	NA	TGCAGCGTTGAATTCCCAGGTCTCCTTAACTACGAGCAGTACTTC	CSVEFPGLLNYEQYF
TRBD1	TRBJ1-5	TRBV6-6	NA	TGTGCCAGCAAGGGGACAGGGGAAGTTCAGCCCCAGCATTTT	CASKGTGEVQPQHF
NA	TRBJ2-3	TRBV23-1	NA	TGCGCCAGCAGTCAACCCCAAGGTAGTCAGGCCTTCACAGATACGCAGTATTTT	CASSQPQGSQAFTDTQYF
NA	TRBJ1-4	TRBV7-9	NA	TGTGCCAGCAGCTTGTCGGGAGAGGTTGGAGAAAAACTGTTTTTT	CASSLSGEVGEKLFF
NA	TRBJ1-1	TRBV3-1/TRBV3-2	once	TGTGCCAGCAACCAAGTAACAGGGCTGGGGAACACTGAAGCTTTCTTT	CASNQVTGLGNTEAFF
TRBD2	TRBJ2-1	TRBV9	NA	TGTGCCAGCAGCCCCTGGACTAGCGGGAGGGCCTTAGGTGAGCAGTTCTTC	CASSPWTSGRALGEQFF
TRBD2	TRBJ2-3	TRBV6-6	NA	TGTGCCAGCCGTCTTCAGAGGGCGGGAGGCACCACAGATACGCAGTATTTT	CASRLQRAGGTTDTQYF
NA	TRBJ1-2	TRBV6-4	once	TGTGCCAGCAGTGATCCGCCGGGGGGCTATGGCTACACCTTC	CASSDPPGGYGYTF
TRBD2	TRBJ2-5	TRBV5-1	once	TGCGCCAGCAGCCCCCCACTAGCGGGAGGGGAGACCCAGTACTTC	CASSPPLAGGETQYF
TRBD2	TRBJ2-3	TRBV6-5	NA	TGTGCCAGCAGTTTACTAGCGGGAGTTACAGATACGCAGTATTTT	CASSLLAGVTDTQYF
TRBD1	TRBJ2-1	TRBV5-5	NA	TGTGCCAGCAGCTCCTCGGACAGGGACTACAATGAGCAGTTCTTC	CASSSSDRDYNEQFF
TRBD2	TRBJ2-7	TRBV5-1	NA	TGCGCCAGCAGCCCGGGGGGTAGCGGATTCTACGAGCAGTACTTC	CASSPGGSGFYEQYF
NA	TRBJ1-5	TRBV29-1	NA	TGCAGCGTTACGGCAGACTCCAATCAGCCCCAGCATTTT	CSVTADSNQPQHF
TRBD2	TRBJ2-2	TRBV11-3	NA	TGTGCCAGCAGCTTAAGATGGGGGGGGAACACCGGGGAGCTGTTTTTT	CASSLRWGGNTGELFF
TRBD1	TRBJ1-2	TRBV6-6	once	TGTGCCAGCAGTTCCCCGGGACAGGGTGCCTATGGCTACACCTTC	CASSSPGQGAYGYTF
TRBD1	TRBJ2-7	TRBV7-6	once	TGTGCCAGCAGCTTAGTAGGGGGCGGCGAGCAGTACTTC	CASSLVGGGEQYF
TRBD1	TRBJ2-5	TRBV9	NA	TGTGCCAGCAGCTCTCCCTGGACAGGTGGAGAGACCCAGTACTTC	CASSSPWTGGETQYF
NA	TRBJ1-2	TRBV6-1	NA	TGTGCCAGCAGTGAAAACAGGGCGGTCTCTGGCTACACCTTC	CASSENRAVSGYTF
TRBD1	TRBJ1-5	TRBV6-5	NA	TGTGCCAGCAGTCTGGGACAGTCCCGTCAGCCCCAGCATTTT	CASSLGQSRQPQHF
TRBD2	TRBJ2-3	TRBV11-2	NA	TGTGCCAGCAGCTTATCAGGGACTAGCGGGAGACCACCAGATACGCAGTATTTT	CASSLSGTSGRPPDTQYF
NA	TRBJ1-4	TRBV7-6	NA	TGTGCCAGCAGCCGGGAGGGGGTGCGGGAAAAACTGTTTTTT	CASSREGVREKLFF
TRBD1	TRBJ2-1	TRBV3-1/TRBV3-2	NA	TGTGCCAGCAGCCATACCGGGACAGGGCTCAATGAGCAGTTCTTC	CASSHTGTGLNEQFF
NA	TRBJ2-3	TRBV6-2/TRBV6-3	NA	TGTGCCAGCAGTTACTTTCCAGCAGATACGCAGTATTTT	CASSYFPADTQYF
NA	TRBJ2-2	TRBV13	once	TGTGCCAGCAGCTTAGCGGGGAACACCGGGGAGCTGTTTTTT	CASSLAGNTGELFF
TRBD1	TRBJ2-7	TRBV7-8	NA	TGTGCCAGCAGCTTACAGGGGGTCTACGAGCAGTACTTC	CASSLQGVYEQYF
NA	TRBJ1-1	TRBV18	NA	TGTGCCAGCTCACCGTCCTGGAGGAGGACTGAAGCTTTCTTT	CASSPSWRRTEAFF
NA	TRBJ1-2	TRBV3-1/TRBV3-2	few	TGTGCCAGCAGCCCCGTCCTAGGTCACGGCTACACCTTC	CASSPVLGHGYTF
NA	TRBJ2-1	TRBV7-9	NA	TGTGCCAGCAGCTTAGGCGCGGGCCGCGAACAGTCATGGGAGCAGTTCTTC	CASSLGAGREQSWEQFF
TRBD2	TRBJ2-3	TRBV30	NA	TGTGCCTGGAGTTGGGAGGGTACGCAGTATTTT	CAWSWEGTQYF
NA	TRBJ1-5	TRBV4-1	once	TGCGCCAGCAGACTTCGACATGATAGCAATCAGCCCCAGCATTTT	CASRLRHDSNQPQHF
NA	TRBJ2-7	TRBV4-1	NA	TGCGCCAGCAGCCAAGAGGACCGGGAGAGCTACGAGCAGTACTTC	CASSQEDRESYEQYF
TRBD2	TRBJ2-3	TRBV7-6	NA	TGTGCCAGCAGCTTAGGTTTATGGACTAGCGGGAGGGCTATGTTGGGCACAGATACGCAGTATTTT	CASSLGLWTSGRAMLGTDTQYF
NA	TRBJ1-5	TRBV28	NA	TGTGCCAGCAGTCGAAGGGGGAATCAGCCCCAGCATTTT	CASSRRGNQPQHF
TRBD1	TRBJ2-1	TRBV6-1	NA	TGTGCCAGCAGTGAAGGGACAGGAAGCGTTAATGAGCAGTTCTTC	CASSEGTGSVNEQFF
NA	TRBJ2-7	TRBV11-1	NA	TGTGCCAGCAGCCAGGCTTACGGGGACGAGCAGTACTTC	CASSQAYGDEQYF
NA	TRBJ2-3	TRBV5-1	NA	TGCGCCAGCAGCTTGGACCTGGCCGCAGATACGCAGTATTTT	CASSLDLAADTQYF
NA	TRBJ2-1	TRBV4-3	NA	TGCGCCAGCAGCCAAGGACTGGACACCTACAATGAGCAGTTCTTC	CASSQGLDTYNEQFF
TRBD1	TRBJ2-7	TRBV28	NA	TGTGCCAGCAGTGTAACAGGGGGCTACGAGCAGTACTTC	CASSVTGGYEQYF
TRBD2	TRBJ2-7	TRBV4-3	NA	TGCGCCAGCAGCCGCGCGTTGCAGACTAGCGTAGACGAGCAGTACTTC	CASSRALQTSVDEQYF
TRBD1	TRBJ1-2	TRBV19	NA	TGTGCCAGTAGTTTGACAGGGCCTTTAAACTATGGCTACACCTTC	CASSLTGPLNYGYTF
NA	TRBJ2-1	TRBV7-3	NA	TGTGCCAGCAGCTTAGAGCTAGCAGAATACAATGAGCAGTTCTTC	CASSLELAEYNEQFF
TRBD1	TRBJ1-1	TRBV18	once	TGTGCCAGCTCACCCCGGTCACAGGGGCCTGAAGCTTTCTTT	CASSPRSQGPEAFF
NA	TRBJ2-1	TRBV5-1	NA	TGCGCCAGCGAGCAGGGCTCCGGGAATGAGCAGTTCTTC	CASEQGSGNEQFF
NA	TRBJ2-6	TRBV27	NA	TGTGCCAGCAGACGCTTGAGGGAGATCCCCTTCTCTGGGGCCAACGTCCTGACTTTC	CASRRLREIPFSGANVLTF
NA	TRBJ2-3	TRBV29-1	NA	TGCAGCATTCACGACAGCCTCGGGCCAGATACGCAGTATTTT	CSIHDSLGPDTQYF
NA	TRBJ2-6	TRBV4-3	NA	TGCGCCAGCAGCCCCGTAAGGGGGACTGGGGCCAACGTCCTGACTTTC	CASSPVRGTGANVLTF
NA	TRBJ2-3	TRBV19	NA	TGTGCCAGTAGTAAACAGTTAGATACGCAGTATTTT	CASSKQLDTQYF
TRBD2	TRBJ2-7	TRBV27	NA	TGTGCCAGCAAGGTAGCGGGAGGGTTCAACGAGCAGTACTTC	CASKVAGGFNEQYF
NA	TRBJ1-1	TRBV9	NA	TGTGCCAGCAGCGTAGCTGGGGGACACCCGGGCACTGAAGCTTTCTTT	CASSVAGGHPGTEAFF
NA	TRBJ1-2	TRBV19	NA	TGTGCCAGTCGTTACCCAGGAAGACATAACTATGGCTACACCTTC	CASRYPGRHNYGYTF
NA	TRBJ2-1	TRBV7-9	NA	TGTGCCAGCAGCTTAGCGGCCGGGAATGAGCAGTTCTTC	CASSLAAGNEQFF
TRBD2	TRBJ2-1	TRBV19	NA	TGTGCCAGTAGTCCCGGACTAGCGGGGGGTCCTCGTCAATTCTTC	CASSPGLAGGPRQFF
NA	TRBJ1-5	TRBV20-1	NA	TGCAGTGCTAGTAGCCGGGGGACGGGCGGCAATCAGCCCCAGCATTTT	CSASSRGTGGNQPQHF
NA	TRBJ1-4	TRBV5-1	NA	TGCGCCAGCAGCTTAAAAACAGCTAATGAAAAACTGTTTTTT	CASSLKTANEKLFF
TRBD1	TRBJ2-7	TRBV5-4	NA	TGTGCCAGCAGCTTTGCCGGGACAGGACCCCACGAGCAGTACTTC	CASSFAGTGPHEQYF